Listed below are T cell receptor beta chains from one sample, sequenced in a study of blood T cells in healthy people across ages. Each CDR3 protein is one row after TCRdb ran MiXCR on the 5' RACE reads. The repertoire holds roughly 800,000 distinct CDR3 sequences, with 25% as singletons. These data also formed part of another study, on T cells of mothers and their children.

Source material: blood. The receptors here all came from a boy under 18 in good health. The CDR3 runs from the conserved cysteine through the conserved F or W. D genes are given only for firm matches. Clone size is stated in some rows and not others, as once, few, many or a class when expanded.

V	size	J	D	DNA	CDR3
TRBV5-1	few	TRBJ1-2	-	TGCGCCAGCAGCTACACAGAGTATGACTACACCTTC	CASSYTEYDYTF
TRBV25-1	-	TRBJ2-5	-	TGTGCCGGCAGGCTAAACCAAGACACCCAGTACTTC	CAGRLNQDTQYF
TRBV20-1	few	TRBJ2-5	TRBD2	TGCAGTGCTAGCCCCCTCACTGCGGGAGGGCCGGAGACCCAGTACTTC	CSASPLTAGGPETQYF
TRBV27	-	TRBJ2-7	-	TGTGCCAGCAGTTTAACCGGGAGTGTGGACGAGCAGTACTTC	CASSLTGSVDEQYF
TRBV24-1	few	TRBJ2-5	-	TGTGCCACCAGTGATTTGGGAGAGGAGAAACAAGAGACCCAGTACTTC	CATSDLGEEKQETQYF
TRBV27	-	TRBJ2-7	TRBD1	TGTGCCAGCAGTTCGGGGACAGCTCCCTACGAGCAGTACTTC	CASSSGTAPYEQYF
TRBV6-5	-	TRBJ2-7	-	TGTGCCAGCAGGGGTCGGGGGGAGCAGTACTTC	CASRGRGEQYF
TRBV7-9	-	TRBJ2-2	-	TGTGCCAGCGGCCAGGGACCCGAAAGTCAGACCGGGGAGCTGTTTTTT	CASGQGPESQTGELFF
TRBV29-1	-	TRBJ2-7	TRBD1	TGCAGCGTGGGGGACAGATCTCTCTACGAGCAGTACTTC	CSVGDRSLYEQYF
TRBV7-2	-	TRBJ2-1	TRBD2	TGTGCCAGCAGACTGTCCGGGACTAGCGGGGGGGTGGCATCGGTTGAGCAGTTCTTC	CASRLSGTSGGVASVEQFF
TRBV28	-	TRBJ1-2	-	TGTGCCAGCAGATTGTGGGCAGGGGCCTATGGCTACACCTTC	CASRLWAGAYGYTF
TRBV10-3	once	TRBJ2-3	-	TGTGCCATCAGCCGGGACTCCTCCACAGATACGCAGTATTTT	CAISRDSSTDTQYF
TRBV20-1	-	TRBJ1-3	-	TGCAGTGCCGCCCGGGGGACTGGAAACACCATATATTTT	CSAARGTGNTIYF
TRBV12-3/TRBV12-4	-	TRBJ2-3	-	TGTGCCAGCAGGCGGGCGGCGAGAGTTAGCGCAGATACGCAGTATTTT	CASRRAARVSADTQYF
TRBV5-1	-	TRBJ1-2	TRBD1	TGCGCCAGCAGCTTCCAGGGGGACAACTATGGCTACACCTTC	CASSFQGDNYGYTF
TRBV29-1	-	TRBJ2-5	TRBD2	TGCAGCGGCGGACTAGCGGGGGGAAAGACCCAGTACTTC	CSGGLAGGKTQYF
TRBV11-1	few	TRBJ2-2	-	TGTGCCAGCACCTGGGACCCGGCGAACACCGGGGAGCTGTTTTTT	CASTWDPANTGELFF
TRBV20-1	-	TRBJ2-7	-	TGCAGTGCTAGAGTGGCAGGAAGCTCCTACGAGCAGTACTTC	CSARVAGSSYEQYF
TRBV4-1	few	TRBJ2-1	TRBD2	TGCGCCAGCAGCCAGCAGAGCGGGGTCTATGAGCAGTTCTTC	CASSQQSGVYEQFF
TRBV7-7	few	TRBJ2-1	-	TGTGCTAGCAGCTTAGCCCGACCTTCGTTAGAACCCTCCTACAATGAGCAGTTCTTC	CASSLARPSLEPSYNEQFF
TRBV29-1	few	TRBJ2-7	-	TGCAGCGTTGAAGATATACACGAGCAGTACTTC	CSVEDIHEQYF
TRBV29-1	-	TRBJ2-3	-	TGCAGCGTTGAAGAGGCATCAACAGATACGCAGTATTTT	CSVEEASTDTQYF
TRBV19	-	TRBJ1-2	-	TGTGCCAGTACGGAAAGGGGCCTCAGTGCCTATGGCTACACCTTC	CASTERGLSAYGYTF
TRBV3-1	few	TRBJ2-7	-	TGTGCCAGCAGCCAAGAGCCCAGGAGCTCCACCTACGAGCAGTACTTC	CASSQEPRSSTYEQYF
TRBV7-2	-	TRBJ2-7	TRBD2	TGTGCCAGCAGCGGGCGGGGGGGCAGCTCCTACGAGCAGTACTTC	CASSGRGGSSYEQYF
TRBV10-3	few	TRBJ2-1	TRBD2	TGTGCCATCAGCGGGACTAGCGGGGGGCCTCCTAGCTCCTACAATGAGCAGTTCTTC	CAISGTSGGPPSSYNEQFF
TRBV12-3/TRBV12-4	-	TRBJ2-1	TRBD2	TGTGCCAGCAGTCTTCGGACTAGCGGGAGGGCCAATGAGCAGTTCTTC	CASSLRTSGRANEQFF
TRBV7-9	-	TRBJ2-1	-	TGTGCCAGCAGTAACCCAGGGAGCTACAATGAGCAGTTCTTC	CASSNPGSYNEQFF
TRBV28	-	TRBJ2-3	-	TGTGCCAGCAGTTTCGAGGGATCTAGCACAGATACGCAGTATTTT	CASSFEGSSTDTQYF
TRBV2	-	TRBJ2-5	-	TGTGCCAGCAGTGGGGTGGTGGGGGTTGGTGAGACCCAGTACTTC	CASSGVVGVGETQYF
TRBV10-3	few	TRBJ1-3	TRBD1	TGTGCCATCAGTGAGGGACAGGACGCTGGAAACACCATATATTTT	CAISEGQDAGNTIYF
TRBV7-8	many	TRBJ2-2	-	TGTGCCAGCAGCCCTAAGCCGGGGGATCGGTTTACCGGGGAGCTGTTTTTT	CASSPKPGDRFTGELFF
TRBV20-1	-	TRBJ2-3	-	TGCAGTGCTAGAGATGAGACTACCAGGGGATCTAGCACAGATACGCAGTATTTT	CSARDETTRGSSTDTQYF
TRBV27	-	TRBJ2-5	-	TGTGCCAGCAGTTTCTTCGGAGAGACCCAGTACTTC	CASSFFGETQYF
TRBV6-1	few	TRBJ1-5	-	TGTGCCAGCAGTAAGAACCCTTCTGGACAGAGCAATCAGCCCCAGCATTTT	CASSKNPSGQSNQPQHF
TRBV14	many	TRBJ2-2	TRBD1	TGTGCCAGCAGCCCACGGGACAGGAACACCGGGGAGCTGTTTTTT	CASSPRDRNTGELFF
TRBV7-9	few	TRBJ2-7	TRBD1	TGTGCCAGCAGCTTAGGTGGACAGGGAAAAAAGGGATACGAGCAGTACTTC	CASSLGGQGKKGYEQYF
TRBV6-5	-	TRBJ2-5	TRBD2	TGTGCCAGCAGTTGGACTAGCGGAAATTTTTTCGAAGAGACCCAGTACTTC	CASSWTSGNFFEETQYF
TRBV12-3/TRBV12-4	-	TRBJ2-5	TRBD2	TGTGCCAGCACTCCCGGGACTAGCGGGAGCGTTAAGACCCAGTACTTC	CASTPGTSGSVKTQYF
TRBV12-3/TRBV12-4	-	TRBJ2-1	-	TGTGCCAGCAGCCATGGACAGCTGATCTACAATGAGCAGTTCTTC	CASSHGQLIYNEQFF
TRBV20-1	-	TRBJ2-5	-	TGCAGTGCTGGCGCCGGGGGGACCCAGTACTTC	CSAGAGGTQYF
TRBV29-1	few	TRBJ2-2	-	TGCAGCGTTGAGAGCAGAAACACCGGGGAGCTGTTTTTT	CSVESRNTGELFF
TRBV29-1	few	TRBJ2-1	TRBD2	TGCAGCGTTGGTCTGAAACTAGCGGAGGCTTACAATGAGCAGTTCTTC	CSVGLKLAEAYNEQFF
TRBV29-1	-	TRBJ1-1	TRBD1	TGCAGCGTTGAACCTGGGACAGGGGCTGAAGCTTTCTTT	CSVEPGTGAEAFF
TRBV5-1	-	TRBJ1-2	-	TGCGCCAGCAGCTTGTCGACGTTCTATGGCTACACCTTC	CASSLSTFYGYTF
TRBV7-8	few	TRBJ1-5	-	TGTGCCAGCAGCTTCGCAGGGACTAGCAATCAGCCCCAGCATTTT	CASSFAGTSNQPQHF
TRBV9	few	TRBJ2-3	TRBD2	TGTGCCAGCAGCGTAGAAACTAGCGGTCACACAGATACGCAGTATTTT	CASSVETSGHTDTQYF
TRBV11-2	few	TRBJ2-3	-	TGTGCCAGCAGCTTAGTGAGATCTAGCGTCCTGGATACGCAGTATTTT	CASSLVRSSVLDTQYF
TRBV2	few	TRBJ2-2	TRBD1	TGTGCCAGCAGTCCTACAGGGGCCCCTGGGACCGGGGAGCTGTTTTTT	CASSPTGAPGTGELFF
TRBV12-3/TRBV12-4	-	TRBJ1-4	-	TGTGCCAGCAGTTTAGACGCAGGAAAACTGTTTTTT	CASSLDAGKLFF